The clone carrying this T cell receptor beta chain has a count of ten or more. Trimming removed 3 bases from V and 2 bases from J, with 18 bases in between. Germline CDR1 reads DFQATT; CDR2 reads SNEGSKA (reference sequence). The CDR3 contains 16 residues. These data belong to a study of neurological immune-mediated disorders. The unsorted libraries were generated from a total of 2 million PBMCs, which had been stored in RNAlater at -80 C. One entry per CDR3 protein results from TCRdb running MiXCR on the 5' RACE reads. The sample consists of 50,000 to 75,000 distinct CDR3 sequences, about 13% of them appearing once.

The chain recombines TRBV20-1 with TRBJ2-3; tentative D call: TRBD2 (6 bases). Source material: PBMCs. The TCR sequence derives from a woman between 55 and 75 years old with HTLV-1-associated myelopathy (HAM/TSP). CDR3 DNA sequence: TGCAGTGCTAGCCGAGAGTTGGTAGCGGTCACAGATACGCAGTATTTT. Amino acid sequence: CSASRELVAVTDTQYF.